Here is one T cell receptor (beta chain) with its context. The data stem from a study of shared clonotypes between healthy human individuals. About the study: Per donor, three plates held CD4 naive cells, three held CD4 memory, two held CD8 naive and one held CD8 memory.

With V trimmed by 5 bases and J by 6 bases, 9 bases remained unmatched. The germline V gene has CDR1 LNHDA and CDR2 SQIVND (reference sequence). CDR3 size: 15 residues. CD4+ cells were split into CD45RA+ naive and CD45RA-negative memory subsets. Some clones are missing from TCRdb's copy, which holds only in-frame ones; the method was immunoSEQ multiplex PCR. The sample consists of some 1 million clones, 65% to 75% of them appearing once. The chain employs TRBV19 and TRBJ1-5; TRBD1 matches 8 bases. The receptor was isolated from a man younger than 35 in good health. Sequences were obtained from memory CD4+ T cells sorted from blood. Subset denoted: CD45RA-negative fraction. The DNA of the CDR3 is TGTGCCAGTAGTTCAGGGGGACAGGAGGTTCAGCCCCAGCATTTT. Its protein product is CASSSGGQEVQPQHF.